This paragraph reports one T cell receptor (beta chain). As yet, its antigen is unknown. With 3 bases removed from V and 1 base from J, the gap between germline ends came to 12 bases. This CDR3 region has 15 residues. Germline loops: CDR1 SGHRS, CDR2 YFSETQ. The sample is drawn from a study of T cell clones after liver transplantation. Study at large: Subjects received no induction therapy and standard immunosuppression until randomization at 12-24 months post-transplant. Samples came pre-transplant, pre-randomization before withdrawal, and post-randomization after withdrawal ended.

The data were produced by immunoSEQ multiplex PCR, yet TCRdb's version contains in-frame clones alone and is incomplete. The table shows around 110,000 clones, with around nine tenths occurring only once. Regarding the study as a whole: Post-transplant, graft-donor-reactive CD4 TCRbeta sequences in blood dropped significantly in most of the 8 subjects.

The gene calls are TRBV5-1 and TRBJ2-3; D may be TRBD1 (6 bases). The sample was CD4+ T cells from blood, taken 12 months after liver transplant. The sequence derives from a human patient who received a liver transplant. Certain T cells may be donor cells from the graft. This CDR3 is CASSSGVSRTDTQYF. The CDR3 nucleotides are TGCGCCAGCAGCTCAGGGGTGTCCCGCACAGATACGCAGTATTTT.